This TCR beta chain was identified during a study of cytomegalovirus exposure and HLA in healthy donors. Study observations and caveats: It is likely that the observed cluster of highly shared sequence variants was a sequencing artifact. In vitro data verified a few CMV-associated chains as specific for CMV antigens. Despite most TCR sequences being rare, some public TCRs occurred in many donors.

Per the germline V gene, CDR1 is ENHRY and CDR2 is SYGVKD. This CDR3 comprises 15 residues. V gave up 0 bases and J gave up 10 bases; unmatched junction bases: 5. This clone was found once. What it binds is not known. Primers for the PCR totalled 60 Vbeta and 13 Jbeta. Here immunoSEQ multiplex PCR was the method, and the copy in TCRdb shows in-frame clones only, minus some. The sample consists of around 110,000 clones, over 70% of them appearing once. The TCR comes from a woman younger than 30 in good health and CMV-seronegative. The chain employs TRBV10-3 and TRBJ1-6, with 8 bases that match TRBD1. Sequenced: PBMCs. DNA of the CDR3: TGTGCCATCAGTGAGTCACAGGGGGAAGGGTCACCCCTCCACTTT. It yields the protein CAISESQGEGSPLHF.